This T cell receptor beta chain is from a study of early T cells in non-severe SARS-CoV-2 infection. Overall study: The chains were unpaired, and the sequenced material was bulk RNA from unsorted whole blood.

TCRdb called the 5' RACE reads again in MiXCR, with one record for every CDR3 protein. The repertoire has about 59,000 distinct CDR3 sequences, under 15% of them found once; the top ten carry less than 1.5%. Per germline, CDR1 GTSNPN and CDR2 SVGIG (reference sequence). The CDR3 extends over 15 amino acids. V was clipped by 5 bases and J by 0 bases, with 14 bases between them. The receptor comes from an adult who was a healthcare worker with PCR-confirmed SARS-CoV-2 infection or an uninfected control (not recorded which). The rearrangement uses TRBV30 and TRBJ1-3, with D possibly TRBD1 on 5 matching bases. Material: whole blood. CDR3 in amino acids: CAWDDTGSSGNTIYF. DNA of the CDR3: TGTGCCTGGGACGATACAGGATCCTCTGGAAACACCATATATTTT.